The 5 T cell receptor beta chains below come from one sample, sequenced in a study of control samples from healthy donors and cancer patients. TCRdb's copy holds only in-frame clones and misses some; the assay was immunoSEQ multiplex PCR. Of about 120,000 clones listed, more than 80% were seen once; the top ten hold less than 40%. Source material: blood. These receptors were obtained from a man aged 50 or older in good health.

CDR3 sequence reads: CASSLKVEGGYGYTF. CDR3 sequence (DNA): TGTGCCAGCAGTTTAAAGGTGGAGGGTGGATATGGCTACACCTTC. This chain connects TRBV27 to TRBJ1-2; D unclear. The CDR3 is 15 amino acids. V was clipped by 2 bases and J by 5 bases, with 15 bases between them. Germline V CDR1 and CDR2: MNHEY, SMNVEV (reference sequence).

V and J are TRBV4-1 and TRBJ1-6; D is unclear. Trimming pared 0 bases from V and 14 bases from J, leaving 14 bases between. The V gene's germline CDR1 is MGHRA and CDR2 YSYEKL. This CDR3 is 14 amino acids long. The CDR3 reads CASSQDSRTRALHF. In DNA form, the CDR3 reads TGCGCCAGCAGCCAAGATTCCCGTACGAGGGCCCTCCACTTT.

Regarding this clone: The junction does not match germline at one end; this may be a read error. This rearrangement joins TRBV6-5 to TRBJ2-5; D is unresolved. This CDR3 is 13 amino acids long. Germline V gene lookup returns CDR1 MNHEY and CDR2 SVGAGI. In DNA form, the CDR3 reads TGTGCCAGCAGCCGACAACACCAAGAGATCCAGTACTTC. Amino acids: CASSRQHQEIQYF.

This chain links TRBV5-1 with TRBJ1-6, with 10 bases fitting TRBD1. The CDR3 covers 13 residues. CDR1 and CDR2 from the germline V gene are SGHRS and YFSETQ. V lost 3 bases, J lost 10 bases, and 1 base stayed unmatched. The CDR3 coding sequence is TGCGCCAGCAGCTCGGACAGGGGGTCACCCCTCCACTTT. This codes for CASSSDRGSPLHF. The whole variable domain, remainder taken from reference TRBV5-1 and TRBJ1-6, is KAGVTQTPRYLIKTRGQQVTLSCSPISGHRSVSWYQQTPGQGLQFLFEYFSETQRNKGNFPGRFSGRQFSNSRSEMNVSTLELGDSALYLCASSSDRGSPLHFGNGTRLTVT.

The V gene is TRBV2, the J gene TRBJ1-1; no reliable D call. CDR3 length: 16 residues. Trimming took 4 bases from V and 0 from J, leaving 15 bases between them. The V gene's germline CDR1 is SNHLY and CDR2 FYNNEI. The chain's CDR3 is CASSGFTLRLNTEAFF. In nucleotides, the CDR3 is TGTGCCAGCAGTGGGTTCACGTTACGTCTGAACACTGAAGCTTTCTTT.